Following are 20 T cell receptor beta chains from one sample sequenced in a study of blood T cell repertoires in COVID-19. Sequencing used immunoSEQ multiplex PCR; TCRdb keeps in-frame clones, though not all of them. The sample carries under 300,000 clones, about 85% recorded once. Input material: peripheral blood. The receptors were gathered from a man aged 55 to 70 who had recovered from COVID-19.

This chain's CDR3 is CSASVGTGNTIYF. CDR3 bases: TGCAGTGCTAGTGTTGGCACCGGAAACACCATATATTTT. This chain joins TRBV20-1 and TRBJ1-3; D is unresolved. The CDR3 has 13 amino acids. V was cut by 3 bases and J by 4 bases, with 10 bases left in between. Germline V gene sequence: CDR1 DFQATT, CDR2 SNEGSKA (reference sequence).

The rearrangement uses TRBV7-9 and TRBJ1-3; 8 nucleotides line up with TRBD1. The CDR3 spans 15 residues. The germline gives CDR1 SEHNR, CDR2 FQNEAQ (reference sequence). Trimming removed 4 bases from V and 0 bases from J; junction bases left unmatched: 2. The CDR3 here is CASSSQGASGNTIYF. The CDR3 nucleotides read TGTGCCAGCAGCTCGCAGGGGGCCTCTGGAAACACCATATATTTT.

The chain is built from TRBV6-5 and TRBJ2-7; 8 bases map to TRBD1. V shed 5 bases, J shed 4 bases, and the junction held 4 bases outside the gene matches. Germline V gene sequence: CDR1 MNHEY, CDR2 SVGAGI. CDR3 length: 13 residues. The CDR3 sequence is CASSQGAEYEQYV. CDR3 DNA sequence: TGTGCCAGCAGTCAGGGGGCAGAGTACGAGCAGTACGTC.

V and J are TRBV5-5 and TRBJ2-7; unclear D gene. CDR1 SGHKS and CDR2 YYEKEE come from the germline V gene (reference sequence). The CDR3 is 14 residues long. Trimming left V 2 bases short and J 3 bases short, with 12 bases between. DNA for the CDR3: TGTGCCAGCAGCTTCAGGATATATGACTACGAGCAGTACGTC. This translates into CASSFRIYDYEQYV.

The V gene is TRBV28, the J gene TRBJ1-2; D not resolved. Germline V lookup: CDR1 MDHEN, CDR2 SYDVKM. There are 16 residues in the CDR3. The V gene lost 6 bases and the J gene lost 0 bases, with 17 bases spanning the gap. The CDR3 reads CASRPPLEGTNYGYTF. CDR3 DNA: TGTGCCAGCAGGCCCCCCCTAGAGGGCACTAACTATGGCTACACCTTC.

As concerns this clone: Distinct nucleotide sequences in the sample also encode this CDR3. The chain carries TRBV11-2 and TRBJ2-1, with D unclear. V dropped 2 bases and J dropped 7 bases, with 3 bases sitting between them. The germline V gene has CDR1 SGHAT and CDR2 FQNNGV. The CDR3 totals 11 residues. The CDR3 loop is CASSLTNEQFF. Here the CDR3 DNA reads TGTGCCAGCAGCTTAACTAATGAGCAGTTCTTC.

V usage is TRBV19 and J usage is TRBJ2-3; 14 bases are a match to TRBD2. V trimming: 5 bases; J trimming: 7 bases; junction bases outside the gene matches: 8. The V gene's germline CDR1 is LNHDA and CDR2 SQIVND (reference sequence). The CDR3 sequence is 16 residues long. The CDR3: CASSAGLAGDSHTQYF. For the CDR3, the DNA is TGTGCCAGTAGTGCGGGACTAGCGGGGGACAGCCATACGCAGTATTTT.

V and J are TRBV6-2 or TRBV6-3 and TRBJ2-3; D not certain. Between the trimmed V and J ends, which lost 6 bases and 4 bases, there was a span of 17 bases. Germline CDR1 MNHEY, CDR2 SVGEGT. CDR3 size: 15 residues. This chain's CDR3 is CASSPPGVSADTQYF. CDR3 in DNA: TGTGCCAGCAGCCCCCCCGGCGTGAGCGCAGATACGCAGTATTTT.

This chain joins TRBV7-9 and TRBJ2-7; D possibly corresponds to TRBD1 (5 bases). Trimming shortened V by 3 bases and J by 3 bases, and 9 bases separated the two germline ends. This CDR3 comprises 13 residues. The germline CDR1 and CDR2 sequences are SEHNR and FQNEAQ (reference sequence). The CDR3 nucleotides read TGTGCCAGCAGCTTTCCCGACAGCTACGAGCAGTACTTC. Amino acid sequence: CASSFPDSYEQYF.

CDR3 nucleotides: TGCAGTGCTAGTTCTAGCGGGGGCCCAGATACGCAGTATTTT. It encodes CSASSSGGPDTQYF. The chain employs TRBV20-1 and TRBJ2-3; TRBD2 matches at 10 bases. The V segment lost 3 bases and the J segment 4 bases; nucleotides outside the gene matches: 4. The V gene's germline CDR1 is DFQATT and CDR2 SNEGSKA (reference sequence). CDR3 size: 14 residues.

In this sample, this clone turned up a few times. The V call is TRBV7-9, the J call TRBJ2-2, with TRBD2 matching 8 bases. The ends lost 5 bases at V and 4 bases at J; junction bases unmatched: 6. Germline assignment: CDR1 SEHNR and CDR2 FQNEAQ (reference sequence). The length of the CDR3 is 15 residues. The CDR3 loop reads CASSTGGGLTGELFF. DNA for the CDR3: TGTGCCAGCAGCACGGGCGGGGGGCTCACCGGGGAGCTGTTTTTT.

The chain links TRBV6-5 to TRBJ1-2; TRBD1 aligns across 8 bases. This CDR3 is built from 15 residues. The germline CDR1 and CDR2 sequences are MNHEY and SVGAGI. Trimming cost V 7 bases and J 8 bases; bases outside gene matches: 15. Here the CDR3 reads CASKSADRAIGGYTF. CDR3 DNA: TGTGCCAGCAAATCGGCGGACAGGGCCATTGGAGGCTACACCTTC.

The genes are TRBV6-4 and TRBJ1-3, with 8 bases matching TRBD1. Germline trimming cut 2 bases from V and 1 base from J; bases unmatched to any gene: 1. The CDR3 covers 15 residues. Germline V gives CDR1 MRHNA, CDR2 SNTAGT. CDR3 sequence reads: CASSDNRGSGNTIYF. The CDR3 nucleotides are TGTGCCAGCAGTGACAACAGGGGGTCTGGAAACACCATATATTTT.

For the CDR3, the DNA is TGTGCCAGCAACCAACAGGGATTCACTGAAGCTTTCTTT. Protein sequence: CASNQQGFTEAFF. This chain joins TRBV2 and TRBJ1-1, with D tentatively TRBD1 (6 bases). V dropped 7 bases and J dropped 4 bases, with 13 bases sitting between them. Germline V gene data show CDR1 as SNHLY and CDR2 as FYNNEI. CDR3 size: 13 residues.

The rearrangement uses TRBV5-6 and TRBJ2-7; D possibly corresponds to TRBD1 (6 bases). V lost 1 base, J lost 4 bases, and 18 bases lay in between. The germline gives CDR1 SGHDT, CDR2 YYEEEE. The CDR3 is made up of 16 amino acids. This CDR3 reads CASSLRFRGSSYEQYF. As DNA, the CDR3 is TGTGCCAGCAGCTTGCGCTTCAGGGGTTCTTCGTACGAGCAGTACTTC.

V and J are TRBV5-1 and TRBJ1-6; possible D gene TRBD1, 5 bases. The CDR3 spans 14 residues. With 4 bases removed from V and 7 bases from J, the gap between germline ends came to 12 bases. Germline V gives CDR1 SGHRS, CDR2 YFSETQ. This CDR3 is CASSPGGGNSPLHF. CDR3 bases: TGCGCCAGCAGCCCCGGGGGGGGGAATTCACCCCTCCACTTT.

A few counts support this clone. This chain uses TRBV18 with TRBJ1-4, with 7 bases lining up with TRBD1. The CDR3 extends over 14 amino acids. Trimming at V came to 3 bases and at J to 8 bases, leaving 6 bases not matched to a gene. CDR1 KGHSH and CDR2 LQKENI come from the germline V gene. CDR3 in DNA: TGTGCCAGCTCACCCGACAGGGTAGGAGAAAAACTGTTTTTT. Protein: CASSPDRVGEKLFF. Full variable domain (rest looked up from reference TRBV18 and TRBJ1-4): NAGVMQNPRHLVRRRGQEARLRCSPMKGHSHVYWYRQLPEEGLKFMVYLQKENIIDESGMPKERFSAEFPKEGPSILRIQQVVRGDSAAYFCASSPDRVGEKLFFGSGTQLSVL.

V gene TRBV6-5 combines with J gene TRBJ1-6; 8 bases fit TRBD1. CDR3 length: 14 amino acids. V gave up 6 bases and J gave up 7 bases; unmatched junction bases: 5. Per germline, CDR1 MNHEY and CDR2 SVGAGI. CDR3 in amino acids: CASRKGQENSPLHF. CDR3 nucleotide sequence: TGTGCCAGCAGAAAGGGACAGGAAAATTCACCCCTCCACTTT.

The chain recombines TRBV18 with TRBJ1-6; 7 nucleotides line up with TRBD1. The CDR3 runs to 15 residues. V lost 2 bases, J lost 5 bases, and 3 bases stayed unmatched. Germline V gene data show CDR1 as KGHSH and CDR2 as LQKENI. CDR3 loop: CASSPGTEDNSPLHF. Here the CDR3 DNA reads TGTGCCAGCTCACCAGGGACAGAAGATAATTCACCCCTCCACTTT.

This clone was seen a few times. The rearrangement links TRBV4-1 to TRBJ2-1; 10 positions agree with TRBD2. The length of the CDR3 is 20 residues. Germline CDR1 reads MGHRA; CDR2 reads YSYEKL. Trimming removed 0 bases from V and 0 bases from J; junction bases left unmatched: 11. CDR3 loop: CASSQDGASGGFGSYNEQFF. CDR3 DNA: TGCGCCAGCAGCCAAGATGGCGCTAGCGGGGGCTTTGGCTCCTACAATGAGCAGTTCTTC.